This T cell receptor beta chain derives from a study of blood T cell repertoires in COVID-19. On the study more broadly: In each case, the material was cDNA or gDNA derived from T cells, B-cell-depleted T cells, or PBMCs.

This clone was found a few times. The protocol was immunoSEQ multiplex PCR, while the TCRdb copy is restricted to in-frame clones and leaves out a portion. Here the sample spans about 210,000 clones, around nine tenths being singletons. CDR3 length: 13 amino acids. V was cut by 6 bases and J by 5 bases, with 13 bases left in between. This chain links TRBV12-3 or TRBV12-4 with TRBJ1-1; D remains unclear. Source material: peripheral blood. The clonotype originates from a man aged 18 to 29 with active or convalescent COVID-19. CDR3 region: CASSPRGQTEAFF. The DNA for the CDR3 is TGTGCCAGCAGCCCACGGGGTCAGACTGAAGCTTTCTTT.